This is a list of T cell receptor beta chains from one sample in a study of persistence of HIV-infected CD4 T cells. No antigen is known for these receptors. Profiled with immunoSEQ multiplex PCR; TCRdb holds only in-frame clones, not every one. This table has roughly 41,000 clones, around 90% appearing once. Source: CD4+ T cells sorted from PBMCs after roughly 18-hour stimulation, taken from a patient who received antiretroviral therapy. Receptor source: an adult man with HIV who was CMV-seropositive. The CDR3 runs from the conserved cysteine through the conserved F or W. Fields, in order: CDR3 length, D gene, J gene, clone size, V gene, CDR3 DNA, CDR3 protein. The D gene is left open where the match is weak. A row's size may be missing; if present it is once, few, many or a size class.

12 . TRBJ1-2 . TRBV12-3/TRBV12-4 TGTGCCAGCTCATTGGGCCATTATGGCTACACCTTC CASSLGHYGYTF
15 . TRBJ2-1 . TRBV3-1/TRBV3-2 TGTGCCAGCAGCCAAGACAGAATCTCCTACAATGAGCAGTTCTTC CASSQDRISYNEQFF
15 . TRBJ2-2 . TRBV29-1 TGCAGCGTTGGGGAAGTAACTTTGAACACCGGGGAGCTGTTTTTT CSVGEVTLNTGELFF
12 . TRBJ1-2 . TRBV10-3 TGTGCCATCAGACCCGGCCCCAGTGGCTACACCTTC CAIRPGPSGYTF
15 . TRBJ2-7 . TRBV19 TGTGCCAGTAGTATAGTTGGTGTCAGCTCCTACGAGCAGTACTTC CASSIVGVSSYEQYF
14 . TRBJ1-1 . TRBV5-6 TGTGCCAGCAGCTTGATCTCGGGGAACACTGAAGCTTTCTTT CASSLISGNTEAFF
16 TRBD1 TRBJ1-1 once TRBV7-9 TGTGCCAGCAGCTTAGCACTCACAGGGGGGAACACTGAAGCTTTCTTT CASSLALTGGNTEAFF
14 . TRBJ2-3 . TRBV19 TGTGCCAGTAGTATCGAGGGGCCCAGGAATACGCAGTATTTT CASSIEGPRNTQYF
13 . TRBJ1-5 . TRBV29-1 TGCAGCGTTGGGGGGGGTAGCGATCAGCCCCAGCATTTT CSVGGGSDQPQHF
12 . TRBJ1-2 . TRBV10-2 TGCGCCAGCAGTGATTTACTCTATGGCTACACCTTC CASSDLLYGYTF
15 . TRBJ1-5 . TRBV18 TGTGCCAGCTCACCCGGACAGATTAGCAATCAGCCCCAGCATTTT CASSPGQISNQPQHF
14 . TRBJ1-5 . TRBV30 TGTGCCTGGAGTCGGGACATCGGCAATCAGCCCCAGCATTTT CAWSRDIGNQPQHF
14 TRBD1 TRBJ1-1 . TRBV10-3 TGTGCCATCACTAAGATCTCAGGGGGCACTGAAGCTTTCTTT CAITKISGGTEAFF
17 TRBD1 TRBJ2-5 . TRBV15 TGTGCCACCAGCACCGGGACAGGGCTCCCCTTCCAAGAGACCCAGTACTTC CATSTGTGLPFQETQYF
15 . TRBJ2-3 once TRBV7-2 TGTGCCAGCAGCTTAAGCGGACTCCGCACAGATACGCAGTATTTT CASSLSGLRTDTQYF
14 . TRBJ1-2 . TRBV30 TGTGCCTGGAGTGTAGACAGGCTGGGCGGGGGCTACACCTTC CAWSVDRLGGGYTF
14 . TRBJ1-4 . TRBV6-1 TGTGCCAGCAGGGAAGGGTACAATAATGAAAAACTGTTTTTT CASREGYNNEKLFF
15 . TRBJ2-1 . TRBV12-2 TGTGCAAGTCGCTTAGCGGAGCGGAGCAACAATGAGCAGTTCTTC CASRLAERSNNEQFF
15 TRBD1 TRBJ1-1 . TRBV7-8 TGTGCCAGCAGCTTAGTGAGGACAGGCAACACTGAAGCTTTCTTT CASSLVRTGNTEAFF
14 . TRBJ1-4 . TRBV10-3 TGTGCCATCAGCGCTTCGGACCTTAATGAAAAACTGTTTTTT CAISASDLNEKLFF
16 . TRBJ1-3 . TRBV9 TGTGCCAGCAGCGTAGCTACACGGGGGGCTGGAAACACCATATATTTT CASSVATRGAGNTIYF
18 . TRBJ2-4 . TRBV27 TGTGCCAGCAGTTTATCTATGCGCGCAGGGGGGATAAAAAACATTCAGTACTTC CASSLSMRAGGIKNIQYF
17 . TRBJ2-6 once TRBV2 TGTGCCAGCAGGCCTCAGAAACTAACCTCTGGGGCCAACGTCCTGACTTTC CASRPQKLTSGANVLTF
10 . TRBJ1-1 . TRBV6-5 TGTGCCAGCATTCACACTGAAGCTTTCTTT CASIHTEAFF
15 . TRBJ2-3 . TRBV27 TGTGCCAGCAGTTCCCTCAGGGTTTCATCTGATACGCAGTATTTT CASSSLRVSSDTQYF
15 . TRBJ1-2 . TRBV27 TGTGCCAGCAGTTTCTACAGACAGTCTGGGGGTGGCTACACCTTC CASSFYRQSGGGYTF
17 TRBD2 TRBJ2-1 once TRBV19 TGTGCCTGCGTAGGAAAGCGAGGCCTAGCGGGGGGCAATGAGCAGTTCTTC CACVGKRGLAGGNEQFF
13 . TRBJ2-3 . TRBV19 TGTGCCAGCTCACAGGATCGCACAGATACGCAGTATTTT CASSQDRTDTQYF
12 . TRBJ2-7 . TRBV28 TGTGCCAGCAGATACGGTTCCTACGAGCAGTACTTC CASRYGSYEQYF
17 TRBD1 TRBJ2-7 once TRBV6-2/TRBV6-3 TGTGCCAGCAGTTTACACTCCAGGGGGCGAAACTCCTACGAGCAGTACTTC CASSLHSRGRNSYEQYF
15 TRBD2 TRBJ2-1 . TRBV25-1 TGTGCCAGCGCGACTAGCGGGAGCTCCTACAATGAGCAGTTCTTC CASATSGSSYNEQFF
15 TRBD2 TRBJ2-1 . TRBV18 TGTGCCAGCTCACCGGGACTAGCGGGAAGAAATGAGCAGTTCTTC CASSPGLAGRNEQFF
13 . TRBJ2-7 . TRBV10-3 TGTGCCGGAGGGACGGCGAACAGCCACGAGCAGTACTTC CAGGTANSHEQYF
19 . TRBJ1-5 once TRBV14 TGTGCCAGCAGCCAAGTCATGGAGGGGAGAGATTATAGCAATCAGCCCCAGCATTTT CASSQVMEGRDYSNQPQHF
13 . TRBJ2-1 . TRBV14 TGTGCCAGCAGCCGAAACGAGGGCAGTGAGCAGTTCTTC CASSRNEGSEQFF
16 . TRBJ1-1 few TRBV27 TGTGCCAGCAGTCCCCGTGTTTCAGGGACGAACACTGAAGCTTTCTTT CASSPRVSGTNTEAFF
12 . TRBJ2-1 . TRBV30 TGTGCCCGACGGGGCGGGATTGGTGAGCAGTTCTTC CARRGGIGEQFF
13 . TRBJ2-4 once TRBV16 TGTGCCAGCAGCCAGGGGACCTCTAACATTCAGTACTTC CASSQGTSNIQYF